This is a list of T cell receptor beta chains from one sample in a study of long-term antiretroviral therapy in people with HIV. The data were produced by immunoSEQ multiplex PCR, yet TCRdb's version contains in-frame clones alone and is incomplete. This table holds fewer than 25,000 clones, roughly four fifths found once. Sequencing was performed on unsorted PBMCs, taken 1.5 years after starting antiretroviral therapy. The receptors derive from a man aged 25-45 years with HIV. Each CDR3 is given with its conserved first and last residue. A D gene is named only where the DNA matches it firmly.

cdr3_aa | cdr3_nt | j_call | d_call | v_call
CASRQTEATEAFF | TGCGCCAGCAGACAGACAGAAGCGACTGAAGCTTTCTTT | TRBJ1-1 | - | TRBV10-2
CASSLDAAGGVEKLFF | TGTGCCAGCAGCTTAGATGCAGCGGGGGGAGTTGAAAAACTGTTTTTT | TRBJ1-4 | - | TRBV13
CASIPPTGTTEAFF | TGTGCCAGCATCCCCCCCACAGGGACCACTGAAGCTTTCTTT | TRBJ1-1 | - | TRBV7-2
CASSPPGGPMSTREQFF | TGTGCCAGCTCACCACCGGGAGGGCCCATGAGTACGCGTGAGCAGTTCTTC | TRBJ2-1 | TRBD2 | TRBV18
CASKGLAGKQETQYF | TGCGCCAGCAAGGGACTAGCGGGGAAACAAGAGACCCAGTACTTC | TRBJ2-5 | TRBD2 | TRBV5-1
CASSPWGGTEAFF | TGTGCCAGCAGCCCCTGGGGCGGTACTGAAGCTTTCTTT | TRBJ1-1 | - | TRBV7-2
CASSSALAKSEQYF | TGTGCCAGCAGTTCGGCACTGGCCAAGTCCGAGCAGTACTTC | TRBJ2-7 | - | TRBV28
CASSQGAGDPTDTQYF | TGCGCCAGCAGCCAAGGGGCGGGGGACCCCACAGATACGCAGTATTTT | TRBJ2-3 | TRBD2 | TRBV4-3
CASSLVPGVSGNTIYF | TGTGCCAGCAGCTTAGTTCCCGGGGTCTCTGGAAACACCATATATTTT | TRBJ1-3 | - | TRBV7-8
CASSQLGQAYSANTGELFF | TGCGCCAGCAGCCAGCTAGGACAGGCGTATTCCGCGAACACCGGGGAGCTGTTTTTT | TRBJ2-2 | TRBD1 | TRBV4-3
CAWSGTENQPQHF | TGTGCCTGGAGCGGGACAGAAAATCAGCCCCAGCATTTT | TRBJ1-5 | TRBD1 | TRBV30
CASSLGGRADTQYF | TGCGCCAGCAGCTTGGGAGGGAGGGCGGATACGCAGTATTTT | TRBJ2-3 | TRBD2 | TRBV5-1
CASSGSSTDTQYF | TGTGCCAGCAGTGGCTCTAGCACAGATACGCAGTATTTT | TRBJ2-3 | - | TRBV5-6
CASSPTYPQATRHNEQFF | TGTGCTAGCAGCCCCACTTATCCCCAGGCGACTCGCCACAATGAGCAGTTCTTC | TRBJ2-1 | - | TRBV7-7
CASSGSGDPYEQYF | TGTGCCAGCAGTGGATCAGGGGACCCGTACGAGCAGTACTTC | TRBJ2-7 | - | TRBV6-1
CASSSGAFYEQYF | TGCGCCAGCAGCTCGGGGGCCTTCTACGAGCAGTACTTC | TRBJ2-7 | - | TRBV5-1
CASSSGGQIVYEQYF | TGCGCCAGCAGCTCTGGAGGACAGATTGTCTACGAGCAGTACTTC | TRBJ2-7 | - | TRBV5-1
CATKLDRGEHQPQHF | TGTGCCACGAAACTTGACAGGGGAGAACATCAGCCCCAGCATTTT | TRBJ1-5 | TRBD1 | TRBV10-3
CASSGGDRGGEQYF | TGCGCCAGCAGCGGGGGGGACAGGGGAGGCGAGCAGTACTTC | TRBJ2-7 | TRBD1 | TRBV5-1
CASSLGLAGGTSTDTQYF | TGCGCCAGCAGCTTAGGACTAGCGGGGGGGACTAGCACAGATACGCAGTATTTT | TRBJ2-3 | TRBD2 | TRBV5-1
CASSLEQINTEAFF | TGTGCCAGCAGCTTAGAACAGATAAACACTGAAGCTTTCTTT | TRBJ1-1 | - | TRBV7-9
CASRETGGNTEAFF | TGCGCCAGCAGGGAGACAGGGGGAAACACTGAAGCTTTCTTT | TRBJ1-1 | TRBD1 | TRBV5-1
CASKDTANTGELFF | TGTGCCAGTAAGGATACAGCAAACACCGGGGAGCTGTTTTTT | TRBJ2-2 | - | TRBV19